This TCR beta chain is drawn from a study of shared clonotypes between healthy human individuals. General study points: Researchers found naive subsets generally carried larger estimated richness than memory subsets. Clonotype sharing among donors likely depends on sequencing depth.

Trimming shortened V by 11 bases and J by 2 bases, and 10 bases separated the two germline ends. The CDR3 runs 12 residues. Germline CDR1 reads MDHEN; CDR2 reads SYDVKM. This clone showed up just once. The antigen remains undetermined. Running of the assay took place at deep level. Template for every sorted-subset replicate PCR totaled roughly 210 ng DNA, approximately 30,000 T cell genomes. Profiled with immunoSEQ multiplex PCR; TCRdb holds only in-frame clones, not every one. The repertoire has 2 million to 2.5 million clones, over 85% of them found once; the top ten carry 0.39%. The TCR was taken from a man between 18 and 29 years old in good health. Some clones in this sample may be carry-over from other donors' samples. The chain combines TRBV28 with TRBJ1-3; TRBD1 might be the D (5 bases). Sample: naive CD4+ T cells from PBMCs. Subset: CD45RA+ positively selected. The DNA for the CDR3 is TGTGCCCTTGGAGGGGCTGGAAACACCATATATTTT. The encoded protein is CALGGAGNTIYF.